What follows are 19 T cell receptor beta chains derived from one specimen sequenced in a study of immune heterogeneity within non-small cell lung tumors. Multiplex PCR with 32 V and 13 J primers amplified TCR beta CDR3. TCRdb re-called the multiplex PCR reads through MiXCR, storing one row per CDR3 protein. Among about 3,400 distinct CDR3 sequences listed, 30% to 45% were seen once. For each sample, template was roughly 0.65 ug of bulk tumor genomic DNA. The authors collected several far-apart biopsies from each primary tumor during surgery. Patients underwent curative surgery for untreated, newly diagnosed non-small cell lung cancer. The sample comprised lung tumor tissue. These receptors were obtained from a man in his 70s with non-small cell lung cancer.

This clonotype appeared a few times. The chain uses TRBV7-9 and TRBJ2-7; TRBD2 aligns across 12 bases. The V and J ends lost 4 bases and 3 bases, in that order; junction bases with no gene match: 1. Germline CDR1 reads SEHNR; CDR2 reads FQNEAQ (reference sequence). This CDR3 is built from 14 residues. The CDR3 DNA reads TGTGCCAGCAGCTCACTAGCGGGAGGCTACGAGCAGTACTTC. Protein: CASSSLAGGYEQYF. Full variable domain (outside the CDR3, taken from reference TRBV7-9 and TRBJ2-7): DTGVSQNPRHKITKRGQNVTFRCDPISEHNRLYWYRQTLGQGPEFLTYFQNEAQLEKSRLLSDRFSAERPKGSFSTLEIQRTEQGDSAMYLCASSSLAGGYEQYFGPGTRLTVT.

The J gene is TRBJ2-7, the V gene TRBV20-1, with D tentatively TRBD2 (5 bases). The CDR3 is 16 residues long. The germline CDR1 and CDR2 sequences are DFQATT and SNEGSKA (reference sequence). V was pared by 3 bases and J by 5 bases, with 23 bases between. CDR3 DNA sequence: TGCAGTGCTAGCGACTTAATAACTAGTTACGCTGACGAGCAGTACTTC. Translated, it gives CSASDLITSYADEQYF.

The sample holds a few counts of this clonotype. Since no conserved phenylalanine or tryptophan closes the CDR3, a read error is the likely cause. The chain employs TRBV7-8 and TRBJ1-1; tentative D call: TRBD1 (6 bases). The CDR3 runs 15 residues. The V gene lost 2 bases and the J gene lost 5 bases, with 15 bases spanning the gap. CDR1 and CDR2 (germline): SGHVS, FQNEAQ. Here the CDR3 DNA reads TGTGCCAGCAGCTTACGGGGGCTGGGAGGTACTGAAGCTTTCCTT. This encodes CASSLRGLGGTEAFL.

This chain joins TRBV7-3 and TRBJ1-1; TRBD1 agrees at 7 bases. The V segment lost 3 bases and the J segment 4 bases; nucleotides outside the gene matches: 5. The CDR3 is 14 amino acids. Germline-derived CDR1 and CDR2 are SGHTA and FQGTGA. The CDR3 sequence is CASSLTGWGTEAFF. The DNA of the CDR3 is TGTGCCAGCAGCTTGACAGGGTGGGGCACTGAAGCTTTCTTT. The variable domain in full, with the rest retrieved from reference TRBV7-3 and TRBJ1-1, is GAGVSQTPSNKVTEKGKYVELRCDPISGHTALYWYRQSLGQGPEFLIYFQGTGAADDSGLPNDRFFAVRPEGSVSTLKIQRTERGDSAVYLCASSLTGWGTEAFFGQGTRLTVV.

In its sample, this clonotype was seen a few times. This chain links TRBV4-2 with TRBJ1-1; D is ambiguous. The CDR3 is 13 amino acids. The V gene lost 0 bases and the J gene lost 4 bases, with 6 bases spanning the gap. CDR1 LGHNA and CDR2 YNFKEQ come from the germline V gene. CDR3 nucleotide sequence: TGTGCCAGCAGCCAAGAGGGTTTCACTGAAGCTTTCTTT. Amino acid sequence: CASSQEGFTEAFF.

The rearrangement links TRBV6-2 or TRBV6-3 to TRBJ2-5; possible D gene TRBD1, 5 bases. Trimming took 5 bases from V and 2 from J, leaving 12 bases between them. The germline gives CDR1 MNHEY, CDR2 SVGEGT. This CDR3 contains 14 residues. The CDR3 protein is CASSPRGGQETQYF. The CDR3 coding sequence is TGTGCCAGCAGTCCTAGGGGCGGACAAGAGACCCAGTACTTC.

This clonotype was seen only once. V is TRBV5-6 and J is TRBJ1-1; 7 nucleotides align to TRBD1. The CDR3 spans 16 residues. After removal of 4 bases from V and 0 bases from J, the junction contained 9 bases not matched to a gene. The germline CDR1 and CDR2 sequences are SGHDT and YYEEEE. This CDR3 reads CASSRRGRSLNTEAFF. DNA for the CDR3: TGTGCCAGCAGCCGAAGGGGGCGATCTTTGAACACTGAAGCTTTCTTT.

In its sample, this clonotype was seen a few times. The chain has TRBV6-9 and TRBJ1-6; 7 positions agree with TRBD1. The CDR3 extends over 12 amino acids. CDR1 is MNHGY, CDR2 SVAAGI, per germline. The V segment lost 4 bases and the J segment 13 bases; nucleotides outside the gene matches: 4. The CDR3, as DNA: TGTGCCAGCAGTTTTCGACAGGGTCCCCTCCACTTT. It translates to CASSFRQGPLHF.

This clonotype has only a few counts. The CDR3 DNA follows: TGTGCCAGCAGAACCAGACAGGGTAACTCACCCCTCCACTTT. It specifies CASRTRQGNSPLHF. This rearrangement joins TRBV6-1 to TRBJ1-6; 7 bases map to TRBD1. The CDR3 loop spans 14 amino acids. Germline CDR1 is MNHNS and CDR2 is SASEGT. J lost 10 bases, V lost 6 bases, and 9 bases had no gene match.

The chain is built from TRBV6-1 and TRBJ2-7, with 10 nucleotides matching TRBD1. The J segment lost 4 bases and the V segment lost 0 bases, leaving 6 bases of the junction unmatched. This CDR3 is 16 amino acids long. The germline gives CDR1 MNHNS, CDR2 SASEGT. The CDR3 sequence: CASSEASTGGKYEQYF. In nucleotides, the CDR3 is TGTGCCAGCAGTGAAGCATCGACAGGGGGCAAATACGAGCAGTACTTC.

This clonotype is large by share. The chain combines TRBV12-3 or TRBV12-4 with TRBJ1-5; D gene ambiguous. The CDR3 sequence is 13 residues long. Between the trimmed V and J ends, which lost 3 bases and 4 bases, there was a span of 7 bases. The CDR3 is CASSFGWNQPQHF. The CDR3 coding sequence is TGTGCCAGCAGTTTCGGGTGGAATCAGCCCCAGCATTTT.

The V and J genes are TRBV5-1 and TRBJ2-2; a possible D gene is TRBD1 (5 bases). V was cut by 4 bases and J by 13 bases, with 14 bases left in between. The CDR3 totals 12 residues. Germline CDR1 and CDR2: SGHRS and YFSETQ. The CDR3 is CASSPDSQGLFF. For the CDR3, the DNA is TGCGCCAGCAGCCCCGACTCCCAGGGGCTGTTTTTT.

The chain joins TRBV6-9 to TRBJ1-2, with a possible D match to TRBD1 (6 bases). V lost 4 bases and J lost 4, with 10 bases in between. The CDR3 loop spans 13 amino acids. CDR1 is MNHGY and CDR2 is SVAAGI in the germline V gene. The CDR3, as DNA: TGTGCCAGCAGTTCACAGGGAGGCTATGGCTACACCTTC. It yields the protein CASSSQGGYGYTF.

In this sample, this clonotype turned up once. CDR3 sequence reads: CASSRGAGGYNEQFF. CDR3 DNA sequence: TGTGCCAGCAGTCGAGGGGCAGGGGGCTACAATGAGCAGTTCTTC. This chain connects TRBV27 to TRBJ2-1; TRBD1 matches 7 bases. The V and J ends lost 5 bases and 3 bases, in that order; junction bases with no gene match: 7. CDR3 length equals 15 residues. Germline CDR1 reads MNHEY; CDR2 reads SMNVEV (reference sequence).

This clonotype is categorized as medium-sized. V usage is TRBV4-1 and J usage is TRBJ1-1; 7 nucleotides match TRBD1. From germline, CDR1 is MGHRA and CDR2 YSYEKL. This CDR3 has 14 amino acids. V lost 5 bases and J lost 5; bases outside the gene matches: 8. CDR3: CASSWRDSKTEAFF. The DNA for the CDR3 is TGCGCCAGCAGCTGGCGGGACAGCAAGACTGAAGCTTTCTTT.

This sequence joins TRBV7-3 and TRBJ2-7, with unresolved D. Trimming left V 5 bases short and J 2 bases short, with 13 bases between. The CDR3 has 14 amino acids. CDR1 and CDR2 from the germline V gene are SGHTA and FQGTGA. CDR3 bases: TGTGCCAGCAGCCCCACCCGACTTCCCTACGAGCAGTACTTC. Residues: CASSPTRLPYEQYF.

This clonotype was observed a handful of times. The V gene is TRBV10-3, the J gene TRBJ1-4; tentatively, D is TRBD1 (5 bases). Germline-derived CDR1 and CDR2 are ENHRY and SYGVKD. The CDR3 length is 14 residues. Between the trimmed V and J ends, which lost 2 bases and 1 base, there was a span of 5 bases. CDR3 in DNA: TGTGCCATCAGTGAGAGGGGAACTAATGAAAAACTGTTTTTT. Protein product: CAISERGTNEKLFF.

The V and J genes are TRBV2 and TRBJ2-7; 13 nucleotides match TRBD2. Looked up from germline, CDR1 is SNHLY and CDR2 is FYNNEI. V was clipped by 6 bases and J by 3 bases; unmatched bases: 14. CDR3 length equals 18 residues. The CDR3 bases are TGTGCCAGCAGCTTAGAGTATACCGGGACTAGCGGGATCTACGAGCAGTACTTC. This gives the protein CASSLEYTGTSGIYEQYF.

This clonotype showed up just a few times. The chain links TRBV20-1 to TRBJ2-1; D might be TRBD1 or TRBD2, each matching 6 bases. Trimming pared 0 bases from V and 4 bases from J, leaving 16 bases between. This CDR3 spans 16 amino acids. The germline V gene encodes CDR1 DFQATT and CDR2 SNEGSKA (reference sequence). The DNA for the CDR3 is TGCAGTGCTAGAGAGTTCGGTCAGGGGAGGTACAATGAGCAGTTCTTC. As protein: CSAREFGQGRYNEQFF.